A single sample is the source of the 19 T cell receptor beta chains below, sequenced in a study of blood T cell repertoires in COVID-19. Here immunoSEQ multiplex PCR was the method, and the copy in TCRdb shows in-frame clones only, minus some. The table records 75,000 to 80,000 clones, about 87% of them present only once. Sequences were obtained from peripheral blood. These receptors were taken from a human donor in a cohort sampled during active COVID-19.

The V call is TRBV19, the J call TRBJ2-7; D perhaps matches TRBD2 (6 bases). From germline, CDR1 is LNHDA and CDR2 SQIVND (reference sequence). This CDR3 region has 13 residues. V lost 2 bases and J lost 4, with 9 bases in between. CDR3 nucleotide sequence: TGTGCCAGTAGTATAAGGCGGGATTACGAGCAGTACTTC. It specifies CASSIRRDYEQYF.

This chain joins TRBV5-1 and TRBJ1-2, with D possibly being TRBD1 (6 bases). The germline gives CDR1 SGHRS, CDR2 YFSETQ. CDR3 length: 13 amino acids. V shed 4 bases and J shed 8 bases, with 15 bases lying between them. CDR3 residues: CASSATGTLGYTF. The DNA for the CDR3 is TGCGCCAGCAGCGCGACAGGTACTTTGGGCTACACCTTC. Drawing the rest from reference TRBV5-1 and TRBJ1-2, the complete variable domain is KAGVTQTPRYLIKTRGQQVTLSCSPISGHRSVSWYQQTPGQGLQFLFEYFSETQRNKGNFPGRFSGRQFSNSRSEMNVSTLELGDSALYLCASSATGTLGYTFGSGTRLTVV.

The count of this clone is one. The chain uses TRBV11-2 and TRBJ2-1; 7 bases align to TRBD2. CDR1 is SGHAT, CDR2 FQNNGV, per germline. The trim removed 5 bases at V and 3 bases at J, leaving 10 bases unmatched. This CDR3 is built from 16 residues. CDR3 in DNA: TGTGCCAGCAGCCCCGGGGGGAGCATGTTCTACAATGAGCAGTTCTTC. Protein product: CASSPGGSMFYNEQFF.

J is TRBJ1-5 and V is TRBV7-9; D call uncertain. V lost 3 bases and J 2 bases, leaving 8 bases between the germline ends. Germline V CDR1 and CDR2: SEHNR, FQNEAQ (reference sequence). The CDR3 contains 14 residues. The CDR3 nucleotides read TGTGCCAGCAGCTTCGGGGAGGGCAATCAGCCCCAGCATTTT. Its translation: CASSFGEGNQPQHF.

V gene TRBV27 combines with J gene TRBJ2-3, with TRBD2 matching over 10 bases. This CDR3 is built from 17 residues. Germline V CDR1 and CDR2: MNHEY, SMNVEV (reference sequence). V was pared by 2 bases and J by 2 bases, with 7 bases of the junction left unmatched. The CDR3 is CASSLKGLAGVTDTQYF. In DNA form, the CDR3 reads TGTGCCAGCAGTTTAAAAGGTCTAGCGGGAGTCACAGATACGCAGTATTTT.

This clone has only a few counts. In DNA form, the CDR3 reads TGTGCCAGCAGTTTATTAGCGACAGGGGTCGGGGAGACCCAGTACTTC. Translating gives CASSLLATGVGETQYF. The chain recombines TRBV27 with TRBJ2-5; 8 bases line up with TRBD1. Trimming took 1 base from V and 5 from J; bases not matched to a gene: 9. CDR1 MNHEY and CDR2 SMNVEV come from the germline V gene (reference sequence). CDR3 length equals 16 residues.

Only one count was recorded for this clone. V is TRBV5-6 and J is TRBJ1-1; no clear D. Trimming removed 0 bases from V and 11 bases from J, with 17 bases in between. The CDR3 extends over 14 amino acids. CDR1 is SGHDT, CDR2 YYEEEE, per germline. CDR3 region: CASSLGTLSSRAFF. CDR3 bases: TGTGCCAGCAGCTTGGGTACCCTGTCGTCTAGGGCTTTCTTT. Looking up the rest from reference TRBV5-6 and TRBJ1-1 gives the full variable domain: DAGVTQSPTHLIKTRGQQVTLRCSPKSGHDTVSWYQQALGQGPQFIFQYYEEEERQRGNFPDRFSGHQFPNYSSELNVNALLLGDSALYLCASSLGTLSSRAFFGQGTRLTVV.

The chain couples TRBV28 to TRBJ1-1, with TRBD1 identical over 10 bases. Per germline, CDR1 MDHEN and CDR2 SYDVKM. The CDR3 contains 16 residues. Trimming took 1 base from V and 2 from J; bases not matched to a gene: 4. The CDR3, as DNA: TGTGCCAGCAGTTTATTTGGACAGGGGGGTAACACTGAAGCTTTCTTT. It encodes CASSLFGQGGNTEAFF.

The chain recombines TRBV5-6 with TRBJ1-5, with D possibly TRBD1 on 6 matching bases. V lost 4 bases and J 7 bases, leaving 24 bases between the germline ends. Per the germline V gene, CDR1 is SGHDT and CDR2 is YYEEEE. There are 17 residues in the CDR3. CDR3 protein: CASSLSSGGLPGQPQHF. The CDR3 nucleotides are TGTGCCAGCAGCCTCAGTTCCGGGGGGCTCCCCGGACAGCCCCAGCATTTT.

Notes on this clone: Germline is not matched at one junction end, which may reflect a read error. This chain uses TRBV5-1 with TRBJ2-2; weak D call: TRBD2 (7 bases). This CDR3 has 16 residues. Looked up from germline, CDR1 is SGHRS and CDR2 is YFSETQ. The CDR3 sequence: CPSKEKGGPIRGELFF. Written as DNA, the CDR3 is TGCCCCAGCAAAGAAAAGGGGGGGCCGATTCGGGGGGAGCTGTTTTTT.

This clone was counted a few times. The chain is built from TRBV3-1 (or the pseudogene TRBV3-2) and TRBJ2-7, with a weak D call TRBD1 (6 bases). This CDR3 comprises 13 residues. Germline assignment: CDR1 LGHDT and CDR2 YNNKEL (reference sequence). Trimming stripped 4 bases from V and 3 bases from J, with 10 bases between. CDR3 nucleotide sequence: TGTGCCAGCAGCCTGGGACACTTCTACGAGCAGTACTTC. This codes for CASSLGHFYEQYF.

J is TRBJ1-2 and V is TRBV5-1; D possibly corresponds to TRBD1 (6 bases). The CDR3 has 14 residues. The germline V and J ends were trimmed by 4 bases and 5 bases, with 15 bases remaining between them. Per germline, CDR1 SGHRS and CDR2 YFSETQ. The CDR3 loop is CASSPMGADYGYTF. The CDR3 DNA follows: TGCGCCAGCAGCCCGATGGGGGCGGATTATGGCTACACCTTC.

DNA of the CDR3: TGCGCCAGCAGCCAGGACAGGGGATCACCCCTCCACTTT. This sequence encodes CASSQDRGSPLHF. The chain couples TRBV10-1 to TRBJ1-6; 9 bases are a match to TRBD1. V dropped 6 bases and J dropped 10; count of bases not matched to a gene: 4. CDR3 size: 13 residues. The germline CDR1 and CDR2 sequences are WNHNN and SYGVQD (reference sequence).

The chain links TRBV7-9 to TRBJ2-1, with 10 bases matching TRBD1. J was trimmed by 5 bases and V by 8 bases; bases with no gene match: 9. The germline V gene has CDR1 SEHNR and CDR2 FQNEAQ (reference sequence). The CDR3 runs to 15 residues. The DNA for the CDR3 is TGTGCCAGCGGGGACTGGGACAGGGGTAACAATGAGCAGTTCTTC. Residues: CASGDWDRGNNEQFF.

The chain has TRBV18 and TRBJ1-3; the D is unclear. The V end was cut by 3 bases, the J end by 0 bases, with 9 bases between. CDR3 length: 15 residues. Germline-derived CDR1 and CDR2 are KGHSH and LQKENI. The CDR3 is CASSPWEFSGNTIYF. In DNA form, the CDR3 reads TGTGCCAGCTCACCGTGGGAGTTCTCTGGAAACACCATATATTTT.

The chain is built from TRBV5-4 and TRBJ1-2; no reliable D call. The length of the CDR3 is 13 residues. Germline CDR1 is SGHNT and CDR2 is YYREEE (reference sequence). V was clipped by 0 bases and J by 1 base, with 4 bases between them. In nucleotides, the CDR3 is TGTGCCAGCAGCTTGGAGCTTAACTATGGCTACACCTTC. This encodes CASSLELNYGYTF. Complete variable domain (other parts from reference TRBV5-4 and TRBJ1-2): ETGVTQSPTHLIKTRGQQVTLRCSSQSGHNTVSWYQQALGQGPQFIFQYYREEENGRGNFPPRFSGLQFPNYSSELNVNALELDDSALYLCASSLELNYGYTFGSGTRLTVV.

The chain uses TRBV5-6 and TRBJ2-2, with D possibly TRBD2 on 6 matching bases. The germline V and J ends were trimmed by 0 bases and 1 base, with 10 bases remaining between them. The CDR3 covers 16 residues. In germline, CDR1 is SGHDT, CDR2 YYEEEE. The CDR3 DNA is TGTGCCAGCAGCTTGGGGCAGGAGGGGAACACCGGGGAGCTGTTTTTT. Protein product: CASSLGQEGNTGELFF.

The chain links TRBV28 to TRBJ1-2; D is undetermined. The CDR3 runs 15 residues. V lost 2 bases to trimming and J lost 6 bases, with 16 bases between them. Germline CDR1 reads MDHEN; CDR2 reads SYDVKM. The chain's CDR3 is CASSLREGYRDGYTF. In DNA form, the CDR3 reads TGTGCCAGCAGTTTACGGGAAGGGTACAGAGATGGCTACACCTTC.

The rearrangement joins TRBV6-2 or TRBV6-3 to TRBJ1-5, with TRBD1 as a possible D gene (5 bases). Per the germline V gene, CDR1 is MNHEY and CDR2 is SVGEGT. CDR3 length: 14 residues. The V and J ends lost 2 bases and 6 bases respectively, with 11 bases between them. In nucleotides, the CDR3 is TGTGCCAGCAGTTACATCGGGGGTGTTCAGCCCCAGCATTTT. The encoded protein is CASSYIGGVQPQHF.